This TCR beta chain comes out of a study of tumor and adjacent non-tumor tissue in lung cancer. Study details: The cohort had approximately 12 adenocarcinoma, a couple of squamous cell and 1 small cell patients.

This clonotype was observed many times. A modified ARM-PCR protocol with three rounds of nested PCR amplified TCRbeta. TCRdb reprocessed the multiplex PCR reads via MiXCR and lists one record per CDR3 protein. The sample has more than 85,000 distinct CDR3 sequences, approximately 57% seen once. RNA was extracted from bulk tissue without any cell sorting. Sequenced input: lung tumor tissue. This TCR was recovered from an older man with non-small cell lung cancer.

As DNA, the CDR3 is TGTGCCAGCATCCAACAGGGCACTGAAGCTTTCTTT. It yields the protein CASIQQGTEAFF. V gene TRBV12-3 or TRBV12-4 combines with J gene TRBJ1-1, with D tentatively TRBD1 (6 bases). The CDR3 has 12 amino acids. V was pared by 7 bases and J by 4 bases, with 10 bases between.